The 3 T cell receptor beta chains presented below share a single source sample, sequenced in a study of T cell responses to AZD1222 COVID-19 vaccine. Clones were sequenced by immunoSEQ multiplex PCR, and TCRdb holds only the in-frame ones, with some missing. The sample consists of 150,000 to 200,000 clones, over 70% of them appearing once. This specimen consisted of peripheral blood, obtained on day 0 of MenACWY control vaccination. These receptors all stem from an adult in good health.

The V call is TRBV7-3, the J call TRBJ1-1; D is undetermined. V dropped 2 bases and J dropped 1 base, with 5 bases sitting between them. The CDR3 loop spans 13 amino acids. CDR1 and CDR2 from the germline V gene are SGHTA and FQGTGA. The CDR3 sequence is CASSLGRNTEAFF. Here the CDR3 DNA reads TGTGCCAGCAGCTTAGGGAGGAACACTGAAGCTTTCTTT.

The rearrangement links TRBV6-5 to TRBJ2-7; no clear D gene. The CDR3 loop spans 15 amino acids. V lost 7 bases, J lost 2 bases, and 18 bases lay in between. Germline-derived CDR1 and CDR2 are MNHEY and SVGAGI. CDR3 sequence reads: CASTLLWAETYEQYF. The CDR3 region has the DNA TGTGCCAGCACCCTACTTTGGGCCGAGACCTACGAGCAGTACTTC.

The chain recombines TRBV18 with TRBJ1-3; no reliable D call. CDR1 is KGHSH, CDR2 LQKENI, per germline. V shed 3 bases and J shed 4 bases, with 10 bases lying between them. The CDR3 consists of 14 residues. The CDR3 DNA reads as TGTGCCAGCTCACCCGCAGATAGAGGAAACACCATATATTTT. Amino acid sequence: CASSPADRGNTIYF. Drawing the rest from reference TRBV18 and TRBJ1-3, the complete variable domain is NAGVMQNPRHLVRRRGQEARLRCSPMKGHSHVYWYRQLPEEGLKFMVYLQKENIIDESGMPKERFSAEFPKEGPSILRIQQVVRGDSAAYFCASSPADRGNTIYFGEGSWLTVV.